The 19 T cell receptor beta chains below were found in one sample sequenced in a study of cytomegalovirus exposure and HLA in healthy donors. The PCR had 60 Vbeta and 13 Jbeta primers. Clones were sequenced by immunoSEQ multiplex PCR, and TCRdb holds only the in-frame ones, with some missing. The sample carries some 110,000 clones, about 69% recorded once. Sequenced input: PBMCs. All receptors derive from a woman between 18 and 29 years old in good health and CMV-seronegative.

With respect to this clone: This same CDR3 is encoded by further DNA sequences in the sample. The J gene is TRBJ1-5, the V gene TRBV27; 8 nucleotides line up with TRBD1. The CDR3 is made up of 13 amino acids. Germline V gene lookup returns CDR1 MNHEY and CDR2 SMNVEV (reference sequence). The J segment lost 7 bases and the V segment lost 6 bases, leaving 5 bases of the junction unmatched. The CDR3 protein is CASSDRGGQPQHF. CDR3 DNA sequence: TGTGCCAGCAGCGACAGGGGCGGCCAGCCCCAGCATTTT.

J is TRBJ2-3 and V is TRBV4-1, with a weak D call TRBD2 (5 bases). Germline V CDR1 and CDR2: MGHRA, YSYEKL. The V and J ends lost 4 bases and 6 bases respectively, with 11 bases between them. The length of the CDR3 is 13 residues. CDR3 residues: CASSRPGEDTQYF. DNA of the CDR3: TGCGCCAGCAGCCGCCCCGGGGAGGATACGCAGTATTTT.

This chain joins TRBV5-1 and TRBJ2-1; the match to TRBD1 covers 10 bases. V lost 0 bases and J lost 6; bases outside the gene matches: 3. This CDR3 comprises 15 residues. CDR1 SGHRS and CDR2 YFSETQ come from the germline V gene. CDR3 DNA sequence: TGCGCCAGCAGCTTGGCCGGACAGGGGGGCAATGAGCAGTTCTTC. This gives the protein CASSLAGQGGNEQFF.

Only a few counts were recorded for this clone. The chain combines TRBV10-1 with TRBJ2-7; 7 bases agree with TRBD2. Trimming removed 4 bases from V and 1 base from J; junction bases left unmatched: 7. Germline V gene sequence: CDR1 WNHNN, CDR2 SYGVQD (reference sequence). The CDR3 covers 15 residues. The CDR3 loop reads CASSGCRRGSYEQYF. Written as DNA, the CDR3 is TGCGCCAGCAGTGGTTGCAGGCGGGGGTCCTACGAGCAGTACTTC.

The chain employs TRBV29-1 and TRBJ2-7; 9 positions agree with TRBD1. Germline values: CDR1 SQVTM, CDR2 ANQGSEA. V lost 3 bases, J lost 1 base, and 4 bases stayed unmatched. The CDR3 is made up of 14 amino acids. CDR3 sequence: CSVDAGTGSYEQYF. The CDR3, as DNA: TGCAGCGTTGACGCCGGGACAGGGTCCTACGAGCAGTACTTC.

This clone was seen only a few times. The chain combines TRBV9 with TRBJ1-2; no reliable D call. The ends were cut back, 4 bases at V and 6 bases at J, with 13 bases in the middle. The CDR3 extends over 13 amino acids. Germline V CDR1 and CDR2: SGDLS, YYNGEE. The CDR3 protein is CASSLRPGDGYTF. The CDR3 region has the DNA TGTGCCAGCAGCCTTCGACCCGGGGATGGCTACACCTTC.

The J gene is TRBJ2-7, the V gene TRBV19; no firm D call. CDR3 length: 13 residues. V lost 5 bases, J lost 0 bases, and 8 bases lay in between. Per the germline V gene, CDR1 is LNHDA and CDR2 is SQIVND (reference sequence). CDR3: CASSRGLSYEQYF. The CDR3 DNA sequence: TGTGCCAGTAGTCGTGGCCTCTCCTACGAGCAGTACTTC.

This chain joins TRBV6-5 and TRBJ2-1, with D uncertain. The germline gives CDR1 MNHEY, CDR2 SVGAGI. CDR3 length: 15 amino acids. V lost 3 bases to trimming and J lost 2 bases, with 11 bases between them. CDR3 region: CASSYSSATYNEQFF. In nucleotides, the CDR3 is TGTGCCAGCAGTTATTCGTCCGCTACCTACAATGAGCAGTTCTTC.

This clone was observed a few times. One end of the junction does not line up with germline, which may come from a read error. The chain links TRBV6-5 to TRBJ2-2; TRBD1 agrees at 7 bases. This CDR3 has 14 amino acids. Germline V gives CDR1 MNHEY, CDR2 SVGAGI. The CDR3 DNA follows: TGTGCCAGCAGTAACTCAGGGGGTGACGGGGAGCTGTTTTTT. This encodes CASSNSGGDGELFF.

The chain combines TRBV5-4 with TRBJ2-3; 8 positions agree with TRBD2. CDR3 length equals 15 residues. V lost 5 bases to trimming and J lost 6 bases; unmatched junction nucleotides: 11. CDR1 and CDR2 from the germline V gene are SGHNT and YYREEE (reference sequence). As DNA, the CDR3 is TGTGCCAGCAGTGGGACTAGTTTGGCGTCGGATACGCAGTATTTT. This translates into CASSGTSLASDTQYF.

This clone was observed a few times. The rearrangement links TRBV10-3 to TRBJ2-7; D perhaps matches TRBD1 (6 bases). Germline CDR1 is ENHRY and CDR2 is SYGVKD. Trimming pared 3 bases from V and 2 bases from J, leaving 8 bases between. The CDR3 runs to 13 residues. DNA of the CDR3: TGTGCCATCAGTGACAGGGGAACCTACGAGCAGTACTTC. The encoded protein is CAISDRGTYEQYF.

This chain joins TRBV10-3 and TRBJ2-3, with 8 nucleotides matching TRBD2. V was clipped by 7 bases and J by 4 bases; unmatched bases: 7. Germline CDR1 and CDR2: ENHRY and SYGVKD. CDR3 size: 14 residues. In nucleotides, the CDR3 is TGTGCCATCACGAGCGGGGGAGTCGCAGATACGCAGTATTTT. Protein product: CAITSGGVADTQYF.

The chain recombines TRBV28 with TRBJ2-1, with TRBD1 matching 8 bases. Germline V gene sequence: CDR1 MDHEN, CDR2 SYDVKM. This CDR3 contains 14 residues. With V trimmed by 6 bases and J by 7 bases, 8 bases remained unmatched. The CDR3 loop reads CASRLQGAGNEQFF. In DNA form, the CDR3 reads TGTGCCAGCAGACTTCAGGGGGCGGGGAATGAGCAGTTCTTC.

V is TRBV6-1 and J is TRBJ1-1; D unresolved. This CDR3 contains 13 residues. With 7 bases removed from V and 6 bases from J, the gap between germline ends came to 15 bases. CDR1 is MNHNS, CDR2 SASEGT, per germline. This chain's CDR3 is CASNLVRDSEAFF. In DNA, the CDR3 is TGTGCCAGCAATCTGGTTCGAGACTCTGAAGCTTTCTTT.

The chain recombines TRBV5-1 with TRBJ1-2; TRBD1 matches at 9 bases. The germline V gene has CDR1 SGHRS and CDR2 YFSETQ. V was clipped by 3 bases and J by 1 base; unmatched bases: 7. CDR3 length: 16 residues. CDR3 sequence reads: CASSWITGGFNYGYTF. DNA of the CDR3: TGCGCCAGCAGCTGGATTACAGGGGGCTTTAACTATGGCTACACCTTC.

The CDR3 reads CASSQATGEAFF. In nucleotides, the CDR3 is TGTGCCAGCAGCCAGGCGACAGGGGAAGCTTTCTTT. The chain joins TRBV7-6 to TRBJ1-1; 7 nucleotides agree with TRBD1. V dropped 5 bases and J dropped 8; count of bases not matched to a gene: 5. The CDR3 consists of 12 residues. Germline lookup yields CDR1 SGHVS and CDR2 FNYEAQ.

The rearrangement links TRBV11-1 to TRBJ2-6; TRBD1 is a possible D gene (6 bases). CDR3 size: 18 residues. V lost 2 bases and J 0 bases, leaving 14 bases between the germline ends. CDR1 is SGHAT and CDR2 is FQDESV in the germline V gene (reference sequence). The CDR3 is CASSLPRTDISGANVLTF. CDR3 DNA sequence: TGTGCCAGCAGCTTACCCCGGACAGACATCTCTGGGGCCAACGTCCTGACTTTC.

CDR3 region: CASSLAGASTEAFF. Here the CDR3 DNA reads TGTGCCAGCAGCTTGGCGGGGGCCAGTACTGAAGCTTTCTTT. The gene calls are TRBV7-6 and TRBJ1-1; D is possibly TRBD1 (6 bases). The germline V gene has CDR1 SGHVS and CDR2 FNYEAQ. V lost 3 bases and J 5 bases, leaving 13 bases between the germline ends. The CDR3 length is 14 residues.

The chain is built from TRBV5-6 and TRBJ2-5, with D perhaps matching TRBD2 (5 bases). Germline V CDR1 and CDR2: SGHDT, YYEEEE. There are 12 residues in the CDR3. V gave up 4 bases and J gave up 11 bases, with 15 bases separating them. CDR3 DNA: TGTGCCAGCAGCCCATCCCGAGGCGGGCAGTACTTC. Translating it yields CASSPSRGGQYF.